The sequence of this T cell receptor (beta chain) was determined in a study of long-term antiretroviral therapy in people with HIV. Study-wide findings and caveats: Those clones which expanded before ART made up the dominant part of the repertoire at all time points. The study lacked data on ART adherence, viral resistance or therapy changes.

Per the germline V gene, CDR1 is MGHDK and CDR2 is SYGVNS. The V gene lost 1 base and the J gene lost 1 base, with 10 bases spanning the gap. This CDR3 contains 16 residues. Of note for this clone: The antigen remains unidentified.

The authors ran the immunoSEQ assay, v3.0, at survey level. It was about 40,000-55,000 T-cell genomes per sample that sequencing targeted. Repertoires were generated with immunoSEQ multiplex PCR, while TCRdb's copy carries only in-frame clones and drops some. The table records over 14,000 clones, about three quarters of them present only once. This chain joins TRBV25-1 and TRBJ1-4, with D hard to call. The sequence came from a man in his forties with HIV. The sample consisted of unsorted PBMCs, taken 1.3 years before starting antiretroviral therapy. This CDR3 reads CASSESTKGTNEKLFF. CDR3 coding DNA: TGTGCCAGCAGTGAATCCACTAAGGGAACTAATGAAAAACTGTTTTTT. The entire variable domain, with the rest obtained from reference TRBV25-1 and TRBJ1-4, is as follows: EADIYQTPRYLVIGTGKKITLECSQTMGHDKMYWYQQDPGMELHLIHYSYGVNSTEKGDLSSESTVSRIRTEHFPLTLESARPSHTSQYLCASSESTKGTNEKLFFGSGTQLSVL.